Below, one T cell receptor (beta chain) is given with its context. The sample is drawn from a study of CD8 T cells in Susac syndrome. RNA amounts of roughly 0.45 to 1 ug underwent reverse transcription with random hexamers. Amplification of TCR beta CDR3 across 54 Vbeta and 13 Jbeta was performed with immunoSEQ multiplex PCR. TCRdb re-analysed the immunoSEQ multiplex PCR reads in MiXCR, keeping a single row per CDR3 protein. The sample has under 550,000 distinct CDR3 sequences, roughly 85% seen once; the top ten hold 0.12%. Sequencing of TCR beta was performed on blood CD8+ T cells and on blood CD4+ T cells. Treatment-naive patients with stable or active relapsing-remitting disease were the multiple sclerosis controls. It was negative isolation that provided the CD8+ and CD4+ T cells, whereas TEMRA cells were enriched by FACS. The V end lost 4 bases, the J end lost 4 bases, and 17 bases lay between the germline ends. The germline V gene has CDR1 LNHDA and CDR2 SQIVND (reference sequence). The CDR3 runs to 15 residues.

The sequence was collected from a human donor with multiple sclerosis. Sequencing was done on a sample of CD8+ T cells from PBMCs. J is TRBJ2-7 and V is TRBV19; maybe TRBD1 (6 bases). Here the CDR3 DNA reads TGTGCCAGTAGTACTCGACAGGACACGGTATACGAGCAGTACTTC. Residues: CASSTRQDTVYEQYF.